The subject of this entry is one T cell receptor beta chain. TCRdb re-derived calls from the reads in MiXCR, one entry per CDR3 protein. Among about 150,000 distinct CDR3 sequences listed, about a quarter were seen once. This entry belongs to a study of T cell repertoires in cytomegalovirus infection. In the study overall: It can be stated that public TCR beta signatures indicated CMV infection as well as a matching HLA type.

Specimen: PBMCs. The TCR sequence derives from a human donor in good health (CMV status not recorded). Some clones in this sample may be carry-over from other donors' samples.

CDR3 DNA sequence: TGCGCCAGCAGCCCCGGTGAAGGACAGGGGCGGGGAGATACGCAGTATTTT. It translates to CASSPGEGQGRGDTQYF. J is TRBJ2-3 and V is TRBV4-1; 9 bases align to TRBD1. Germline V gene data show CDR1 as MGHRA and CDR2 as YSYEKL. V trimming: 4 bases; J trimming: 5 bases; junction bases outside the gene matches: 13. The CDR3 extends over 17 amino acids.